A selection of T cell receptor beta chains follows, all from one sample in a study of blood T cell repertoires in COVID-19. The table came from immunoSEQ multiplex PCR; TCRdb's copy has only in-frame clones and leaves some out. Counted here are tens of thousands of clones, 75% to 85% occurring once; the ten biggest clones make up 6.5% to 8.5%. Sequenced: peripheral blood. The receptors were gathered from a man in his 60s with acute or convalescent COVID-19. Each CDR3 is given with its conserved first and last residue. D genes are given only for firm matches. Clone sizes are given selectively: once, few, many, or a class where the clone is expanded.

d_call,clone_size,j_call,v_call,cdr3_aa,cdr3_nt
TRBD2,NA,TRBJ2-2,TRBV14,CASSQDLAGTGELFF,TGTGCCAGCAGCCAAGACCTAGCGGGGACCGGGGAGCTGTTTTTT
TRBD2,NA,TRBJ2-3,TRBV15,CATSRKLGLAVDTQYF,TGTGCCACCAGCAGGAAGTTGGGACTAGCGGTTGATACGCAGTATTTT
TRBD2,NA,TRBJ2-5,TRBV7-8,CASSLILAGRETQYF,TGTGCCAGCAGCTTAATTCTAGCGGGACGAGAGACCCAGTACTTC
TRBD1,once,TRBJ2-2,TRBV18,CAGRGQGASTGELFF,TGTGCCGGACGTGGACAGGGGGCGTCCACCGGGGAGCTGTTTTTT
NA,NA,TRBJ2-7,TRBV15,CATSRDDSSYEQYF,TGTGCCACCAGCAGAGACGACAGCTCCTACGAGCAGTACTTC
TRBD1,NA,TRBJ2-1,TRBV19,CASSRGGLSYNEQFF,TGTGCCAGTAGTAGAGGGGGCCTCTCCTACAATGAGCAGTTCTTC
TRBD2,once,TRBJ2-3,TRBV7-2,CASSPGGASRTQYF,TGTGCCAGCAGCCCGGGGGGGGCGAGTCGAACGCAGTATTTT
NA,NA,TRBJ2-7,TRBV27,CASSAAIGGYEQYF,TGTGCCAGCAGTGCCGCTATCGGGGGATACGAGCAGTACTTC
TRBD1,NA,TRBJ1-2,TRBV3-1/TRBV3-2,CASSPTGNYGYTF,TGTGCCAGCAGCCCGACAGGGAACTATGGCTACACCTTC
TRBD2,NA,TRBJ2-1,TRBV7-3,CASSPGLANDEQFF,TGTGCCAGCAGCCCCGGACTAGCGAACGATGAGCAGTTCTTC
TRBD2,NA,TRBJ2-3,TRBV2,CASTKGSAGTTDTQYF,TGTGCCAGCACCAAAGGGTCAGCGGGGACCACAGATACGCAGTATTTT
TRBD1,NA,TRBJ1-4,TRBV3-1/TRBV3-2,CASSSGTGAGEKLFF,TGTGCCAGCAGCTCAGGGACAGGGGCGGGGGAAAAACTGTTTTTT
TRBD1,NA,TRBJ2-1,TRBV2,CASSGDRENEQFF,TGTGCCAGCAGTGGGGACAGGGAGAATGAGCAGTTCTTC
NA,NA,TRBJ2-3,TRBV5-1,CASSLVRGVETDTQYF,TGCGCCAGCAGCTTGGTCAGGGGCGTAGAGACAGATACGCAGTATTTT
NA,NA,TRBJ2-3,TRBV24-1,CATQLSATDTQYF,TGTGCCACACAGTTGTCTGCAACAGATACGCAGTATTTT
TRBD1,NA,TRBJ1-3,TRBV11-2,CASSSPGTAGNTIYF,TGTGCCAGCAGCTCTCCTGGGACAGCTGGAAACACCATATATTTT
NA,NA,TRBJ1-5,TRBV3-1/TRBV3-2,CASSLSGSNQPQHF,TGTGCCAGCAGCCTTTCAGGGAGCAATCAGCCCCAGCATTTT
NA,NA,TRBJ1-3,TRBV6-6,CASSYPTGIPGNTIYF,TGTGCCAGCAGTTACCCCACAGGGATCCCTGGAAACACCATATATTTT
NA,NA,TRBJ1-5,TRBV24-1,CATSDYQGNQPQHF,TGTGCCACCAGTGATTACCAGGGGAATCAGCCCCAGCATTTT
NA,NA,TRBJ2-7,TRBV5-5,CASSHLDSSSYEQYF,TGTGCCAGCAGCCATCTCGACAGTAGCTCCTACGAGCAGTACTTC
NA,NA,TRBJ2-5,TRBV5-1,CASSSGRGYQETQYF,TGCGCCAGCAGCTCGGGAAGGGGGTACCAAGAGACCCAGTACTTC
NA,once,TRBJ2-3,TRBV3-1/TRBV3-2,CASSQDRDTQYF,TGTGCCAGCAGCCAAGACAGAGATACGCAGTATTTT
TRBD2,NA,TRBJ2-7,TRBV10-3,CAIRGTSGSEQYF,TGTGCCATCAGGGGGACTAGCGGGTCCGAGCAGTACTTC
TRBD1,NA,TRBJ1-4,TRBV7-6,CASSLSGQGSNEKLFF,TGTGCCAGCAGCTTATCGGGACAGGGCTCTAATGAAAAACTGTTTTTT
TRBD1,NA,TRBJ1-5,TRBV6-5,CASSPGQGEAQPQHF,TGTGCCAGCAGCCCGGGACAGGGAGAGGCTCAGCCCCAGCATTTT
TRBD1,once,TRBJ1-4,TRBV2,CASSVQGANEKLFF,TGTGCCAGCAGTGTACAGGGGGCAAATGAAAAACTGTTTTTT
NA,NA,TRBJ1-5,TRBV6-6,CASSTQGGVGQPQHF,TGTGCCAGCAGTACCCAGGGCGGGGTGGGTCAGCCCCAGCATTTT
NA,NA,TRBJ2-7,TRBV7-9,CASSPRGHSTYEQYF,TGTGCCAGCAGCCCCAGAGGGCACAGCACCTACGAGCAGTACTTC
NA,NA,TRBJ1-5,TRBV7-8,CASSYSAAQPQHF,TGTGCCAGCAGCTACTCGGCGGCCCAGCCCCAGCATTTT
NA,NA,TRBJ1-1,TRBV5-1,CASSFEQGANTEAFF,TGCGCCAGCAGCTTCGAACAGGGAGCCAACACTGAAGCTTTCTTT
NA,NA,TRBJ1-1,TRBV2,CASSHLVREAFF,TGTGCCAGCTCCCACTTGGTCAGGGAAGCTTTCTTT
NA,NA,TRBJ2-2,TRBV30,CAWSLGLNTGELFF,TGTGCCTGGAGTCTCGGTTTGAACACCGGGGAGCTGTTTTTT
TRBD1,NA,TRBJ2-7,TRBV27,CASSLYWDSYEQYF,TGTGCCAGCAGTTTATATTGGGACAGCTACGAGCAGTACTTC
NA,NA,TRBJ2-7,TRBV5-1,CASSGGGWEQYF,TGCGCCAGCAGCGGCGGTGGGTGGGAGCAGTACTTC
TRBD1,NA,TRBJ2-3,TRBV18,CASSPGTADTQYF,TGTGCCAGCTCACCCGGGACAGCAGATACGCAGTATTTT
NA,once,TRBJ2-5,TRBV2,CASRSQETQYF,TGTGCCAGCAGGTCACAAGAGACCCAGTACTTC
TRBD1,NA,TRBJ1-5,TRBV5-6,CASSFLQGGQPQHF,TGTGCCAGCAGCTTCCTACAGGGGGGTCAGCCCCAGCATTTT
TRBD2,NA,TRBJ2-1,TRBV7-3,CASSLTSGGAFLVNEQFF,TGTGCCAGCAGCTTAACGAGCGGGGGGGCATTTCTGGTCAATGAGCAGTTCTTC
NA,NA,TRBJ2-3,TRBV6-1,CASSEMRGSNTDTQYF,TGTGCCAGCAGTGAAATGAGGGGGTCTAACACAGATACGCAGTATTTT
NA,NA,TRBJ1-4,TRBV2,CASHGGPNEKLFF,TGTGCCAGTCACGGCGGTCCTAATGAAAAACTGTTTTTT
NA,medium-sized,TRBJ2-7,TRBV3-1/TRBV3-2,CASSQDVLLLPYEQYF,TGTGCCAGCAGCCAAGATGTATTACTACTCCCCTACGAGCAGTACTTC
TRBD2,NA,TRBJ2-7,TRBV14,CASRMGGRAYEQYF,TGTGCCAGCAGAATGGGTGGGAGGGCTTACGAGCAGTACTTC
NA,NA,TRBJ2-2,TRBV7-2,CASSLLQNTGELFF,TGTGCCAGCAGCTTATTACAGAACACCGGGGAGCTGTTTTTT
NA,NA,TRBJ1-1,TRBV5-6,CASSPRGGVNTEAFF,TGTGCCAGCAGCCCAAGGGGGGGTGTGAACACTGAAGCTTTCTTT
TRBD1,few,TRBJ1-2,TRBV13,CASSSLSGTGGRGYTF,TGTGCCAGCAGCTCTCTGTCCGGGACAGGGGGACGAGGCTACACCTTC
NA,NA,TRBJ2-1,TRBV28,CASSQAGTAKNNEQFF,TGTGCCAGCAGCCAGGCCGGGACTGCCAAGAACAATGAGCAGTTCTTC
TRBD1,NA,TRBJ1-2,TRBV5-4,CASSLVGQEYGYTF,TGTGCCAGCAGCTTGGTGGGACAGGAATATGGCTACACCTTC
TRBD2,NA,TRBJ2-2,TRBV9,CASSPRPPLAGGKNTGELFF,TGTGCCAGCAGCCCCCGTCCCCCACTAGCGGGGGGGAAGAACACCGGGGAGCTGTTTTTT
NA,NA,TRBJ1-4,TRBV25-1,CASSLNEKLFF,TGTGCCAGCTCTCTTAATGAAAAACTGTTTTTT